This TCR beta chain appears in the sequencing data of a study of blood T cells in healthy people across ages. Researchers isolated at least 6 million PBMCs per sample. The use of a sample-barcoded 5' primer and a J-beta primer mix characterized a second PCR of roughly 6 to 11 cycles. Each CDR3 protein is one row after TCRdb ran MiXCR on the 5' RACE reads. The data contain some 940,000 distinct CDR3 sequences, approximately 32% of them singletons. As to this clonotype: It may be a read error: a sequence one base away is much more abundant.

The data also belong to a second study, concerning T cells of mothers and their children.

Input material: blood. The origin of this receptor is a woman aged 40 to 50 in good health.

CDR3 amino acids: CGGGDRRYNEQFF. The CDR3 DNA reads TGTGGCGGGGGGGACAGGCGCTACAATGAGCAGTTCTTC. The chain recombines TRBV29-1 with TRBJ2-1, with D possibly TRBD2 on 9 matching bases. Germline CDR1 SQVTM, CDR2 ANQGSEA. This CDR3 is built from 13 residues.